These 26 T cell receptor beta chains came from one sample sequenced in a study of shared clonotypes between healthy human individuals (dated by TCRdb to the early 2020s). Library prep was done by the immunoSEQ multiplex PCR assay. Here the immuneACCESS table is served through TCRdb, limited to in-frame sequences with V and J called. Missing clones are a known gap in these copies; in checked studies unresolved V genes cover under half, and the rest lacks a known reason. This sample gives some 2,400,000 clones in total; under 97% of them show up just once. Roughly 0.13% of the sample belongs to the ten largest clones. The sequenced sample consisted of naive CD4+ T cells sorted from blood. The label giving this sample's cell subset or site can be read as: CD45RA+ positively selected. Receptor source: a man between 18 and 29 years old in good health.

This chain uses TRBV2 with TRBJ1-1, with a possible D match to TRBD1 (5 bases). The CDR3 has 13 amino acids. Trimming removed 7 bases at V and 2 bases at J, with 11 bases between. Germline CDR1 is SNHLY and CDR2 is FYNNEI. The CDR3 spells CASKDSQNTEAFF. For the CDR3, the DNA is TGTGCCAGCAAAGACAGCCAAAACACTGAAGCTTTCTTT.

The chain employs TRBV27 and TRBJ2-2, with 10 bases identical to TRBD2. Germline V lookup: CDR1 MNHEY, CDR2 SMNVEV (reference sequence). J gave up 6 bases and V 4 bases, and 14 bases lay outside the gene matches. The CDR3 loop spans 18 amino acids. CDR3 loop: CASSSLLRLAGDSGELFF. The CDR3 coding sequence is TGTGCCAGCAGTTCACTTCTTAGGCTAGCGGGAGACTCCGGGGAGCTGTTTTTT.

The chain couples TRBV7-2 to TRBJ2-7, with D hard to call. The V end was cut by 2 bases, the J end by 0 bases, with 11 bases between. Germline-derived CDR1 and CDR2 are SGHTA and FQGNSA. The CDR3 runs to 15 residues. CDR3 sequence (DNA): TGTGCCAGCAGCTTAACCCGGATTAGCTCCTACGAGCAGTACTTC. Protein product: CASSLTRISSYEQYF.

The J gene is TRBJ1-4, the V gene TRBV6-6; the D is unclear. The CDR3 is 16 residues long. Per the germline V gene, CDR1 is MNHNY and CDR2 is SVGAGI (reference sequence). The V end was cut by 5 bases, the J end by 6 bases, with 19 bases between. For the CDR3, the DNA is TGTGCCAGCAGTCCCGGAGGAGTTGAAATTGATGAAAAACTGTTTTTT. This sequence encodes CASSPGGVEIDEKLFF.

The rearrangement joins TRBV7-2 to TRBJ2-7, with TRBD2 identical over 15 bases. Trimming at V came to 1 base and at J to 9 bases, leaving 10 bases not matched to a gene. The CDR3 runs 17 residues. CDR1 and CDR2 from the germline V gene are SGHTA and FQGNSA. For the CDR3, the DNA is TGTGCCAGCAGCTTAGTGGCCCCGGGACTAGCGGGAGGTGTGCAGTACTTC. Translated: CASSLVAPGLAGGVQYF.

A single count supports this clone. This rearrangement joins TRBV25-1 to TRBJ2-7; either TRBD1 or TRBD2 may fit D (6 bases each). CDR1 is MGHDK, CDR2 SYGVNS, per germline. V was pared by 0 bases and J by 7 bases, with 13 bases between. The length of the CDR3 is 14 residues. The CDR3 protein is CASSEYGGTNEQYF. CDR3 nucleotide sequence: TGTGCCAGCAGTGAATATGGGGGGACAAATGAGCAGTACTTC.

V usage is TRBV5-1 and J usage is TRBJ2-3; tentatively, D is TRBD2 (6 bases). Germline-derived CDR1 and CDR2 are SGHRS and YFSETQ. This CDR3 has 15 residues. The V end lost 0 bases, the J end lost 2 bases, and 10 bases lay between the germline ends. Written as DNA, the CDR3 is TGCGCCAGCAGCTTGGCCGGCGGGGTCACAGATACGCAGTATTTT. It encodes CASSLAGGVTDTQYF.

The chain links TRBV6-1 to TRBJ1-3; a weak D match, TRBD1 (5 bases). V was cut by 10 bases and J by 0 bases, with 10 bases left in between. The CDR3 is 13 amino acids. Germline values: CDR1 MNHNS, CDR2 SASEGT. The CDR3 sequence: CAIKGDSGNTIYF. CDR3 nucleotides: TGTGCCATCAAAGGGGACTCTGGAAACACCATATATTTT.

The chain recombines TRBV7-6 with TRBJ1-3; D gene ambiguous. The CDR3 contains 13 residues. In germline, CDR1 is SGHVS, CDR2 FNYEAQ. Trimming removed 5 bases at V and 4 bases at J, with 9 bases between. DNA for the CDR3: TGTGCCAGCAGCGCGGACGCCGGAAACACCATATATTTT. This encodes CASSADAGNTIYF.

The chain recombines TRBV7-7 with TRBJ2-5; tentatively, D is TRBD2 (6 bases). Germline CDR1 reads SSHAT; CDR2 reads FNYEAQ (reference sequence). The CDR3 covers 15 residues. The CDR3 sequence: CASGKPGLKQETQYF. In nucleotides, the CDR3 is TGTGCTAGCGGAAAGCCCGGGCTAAAACAAGAGACCCAGTACTTC.

This chain links TRBV6-7 with TRBJ1-1; D uncertain. TRBV6-7 is treated as an ORF (open reading frame) with a function not yet certain. V was trimmed by 11 bases and J by 1 base, leaving 17 bases between them. This CDR3 is built from 14 residues. The CDR3 sequence is CARSREGKNTEAFF. The CDR3, as DNA: TGTGCCCGGTCCCGAGAGGGAAAGAACACTGAAGCTTTCTTT.

This clone was detected only once. The genes are TRBV25-1 and TRBJ1-6, with 11 bases aligning to TRBD1. V was pared by 1 base and J by 15 bases, with 8 bases of the junction left unmatched. The CDR3 runs 15 residues. CDR1 MGHDK and CDR2 SYGVNS come from the germline V gene. This CDR3 reads CASSESDRGPPGLHF. The CDR3 nucleotides read TGTGCCAGCAGTGAATCGGACAGGGGGCCCCCTGGCCTCCACTTT. Full variable domain (rest looked up from reference TRBV25-1 and TRBJ1-6): EADIYQTPRYLVIGTGKKITLECSQTMGHDKMYWYQQDPGMELHLIHYSYGVNSTEKGDLSSESTVSRIRTEHFPLTLESARPSHTSQYLCASSESDRGPPGLHFGNGTRLTVT.

CDR3 sequence (DNA): TGTGCCAGCAGTCGAGAGTTTGGAAAATACGAGCAGTACTTC. It encodes CASSREFGKYEQYF. J is TRBJ2-7 and V is TRBV27; D remains unclear. Trimming removed 5 bases at V and 4 bases at J, with 15 bases between. The length of the CDR3 is 14 residues. CDR1 MNHEY and CDR2 SMNVEV come from the germline V gene (reference sequence).

This chain connects TRBV27 to TRBJ2-7; D uncertain. The CDR3 extends over 14 amino acids. The V gene's germline CDR1 is MNHEY and CDR2 SMNVEV (reference sequence). V gave up 6 bases and J gave up 5 bases, with 17 bases separating them. CDR3 loop: CASRVLGSVNEQYF. The CDR3 DNA is TGTGCCAGCAGGGTGCTGGGGTCAGTAAACGAGCAGTACTTC.

About this clone itself: The same CDR3 can be traced to other DNA sequences in this sample. The chain uses TRBV27 and TRBJ2-5; TRBD2 agrees at 9 bases. J gave up 4 bases and V 1 base, and 4 bases lay outside the gene matches. Germline V gives CDR1 MNHEY, CDR2 SMNVEV (reference sequence). The CDR3 totals 15 residues. The CDR3: CASSLLAGGPETQYF. For the CDR3, the DNA is TGTGCCAGCAGTTTATTGGCGGGGGGGCCAGAGACCCAGTACTTC.

The rearrangement uses TRBV28 and TRBJ1-6, with D possibly matching TRBD1 (5 bases). This CDR3 region has 15 residues. Trimming stripped 3 bases from V and 1 base from J, with 7 bases between. CDR1 and CDR2 (germline): MDHEN, SYDVKM. CDR3: CASSFGHSYNSPLHF. In DNA form, the CDR3 reads TGTGCCAGCAGTTTTGGACATTCCTATAATTCACCCCTCCACTTT.

The CDR3 spells CASRSTGNYGYTF. The CDR3 DNA sequence: TGTGCCAGCAGATCGACAGGGAACTATGGCTACACCTTC. The V gene is TRBV28, the J gene TRBJ1-2; 7 bases map to TRBD1. Germline V CDR1 and CDR2: MDHEN, SYDVKM. Unmatched junction bases numbered 3, after V lost 6 bases and J lost 2 bases. The length of the CDR3 is 13 residues.

The chain recombines TRBV28 with TRBJ2-3; TRBD2 is a possible D gene (6 bases). Germline CDR1 MDHEN, CDR2 SYDVKM. CDR3 length equals 14 residues. V lost 3 bases, J lost 6 bases, and 13 bases lay in between. CDR3 DNA sequence: TGTGCCAGCAGTTTGGGAGGACTTAGGGATACGCAGTATTTT. This gives the protein CASSLGGLRDTQYF.

The chain combines TRBV7-9 with TRBJ2-1; 8 bases agree with TRBD2. The CDR3 has 19 residues. Looked up from germline, CDR1 is SEHNR and CDR2 is FQNEAQ (reference sequence). The V gene end was trimmed by 3 bases and the J gene end by 2 bases; junction bases not matched to a gene: 15. CDR3 nucleotides: TGTGCCAGCAGCTTTAGGCCCAGCGGGAGAACAGAAGCCTACAATGAGCAGTTCTTC. This encodes CASSFRPSGRTEAYNEQFF.

The J gene is TRBJ1-1, the V gene TRBV9; 10 bases map to TRBD1. CDR3 length equals 17 residues. Trimming took 3 bases from V and 0 from J; bases not matched to a gene: 8. Germline V gene data show CDR1 as SGDLS and CDR2 as YYNGEE. The CDR3 is CASSATGGMLVNTEAFF. The CDR3 DNA reads as TGTGCCAGCAGCGCGACAGGGGGCATGTTAGTGAACACTGAAGCTTTCTTT.

CDR3 sequence reads: CASSLLGQGSEKLFF. The CDR3 DNA reads TGCGCCAGCAGCTTACTTGGGCAGGGCAGCGAAAAACTGTTTTTT. This rearrangement joins TRBV5-1 to TRBJ1-4; D may be TRBD1 (5 bases). The germline V gene encodes CDR1 SGHRS and CDR2 YFSETQ. V lost 2 bases and J lost 8, with 16 bases in between. This CDR3 is 15 amino acids long.

The genes are TRBV25-1 and TRBJ2-2; 9 bases match TRBD1. The V segment lost 4 bases and the J segment 1 base; nucleotides outside the gene matches: 7. The V gene's germline CDR1 is MGHDK and CDR2 SYGVNS. The CDR3 contains 17 residues. The CDR3: CASSGIWGQGNTGELFF. The CDR3 DNA is TGTGCCAGCAGTGGAATCTGGGGACAGGGGAACACCGGGGAGCTGTTTTTT. The full variable domain, in which reference TRBV25-1 and TRBJ2-2 provide the parts outside the CDR3, is EADIYQTPRYLVIGTGKKITLECSQTMGHDKMYWYQQDPGMELHLIHYSYGVNSTEKGDLSSESTVSRIRTEHFPLTLESARPSHTSQYLCASSGIWGQGNTGELFFGEGSRLTVL.

This clone was observed once. V gene TRBV10-3 combines with J gene TRBJ1-2; weak D call: TRBD1 (6 bases). Trimming cost V 1 base and J 2 bases, with 17 bases left between them. Germline V CDR1 and CDR2: ENHRY, SYGVKD. The CDR3 consists of 17 residues. The CDR3 is CAISELGGSEGNYGYTF. As DNA, the CDR3 is TGTGCCATCAGTGAGTTAGGGGGGTCTGAGGGAAACTATGGCTACACCTTC.

This rearrangement joins TRBV7-8 to TRBJ1-5; a possible D gene is TRBD1 (5 bases). Trimming pared 1 base from V and 6 bases from J, leaving 7 bases between. This CDR3 has 13 amino acids. CDR1 and CDR2 from the germline V gene are SGHVS and FQNEAQ. Here the CDR3 reads CASSLDGGQPQHF. The CDR3 coding sequence is TGTGCCAGCAGCTTAGACGGGGGTCAGCCCCAGCATTTT.

The J gene is TRBJ2-7, the V gene TRBV2; tentative D call: TRBD1 (6 bases). Germline-derived CDR1 and CDR2 are SNHLY and FYNNEI. CDR3 length equals 13 residues. The V end was cut by 5 bases, the J end by 2 bases, with 10 bases between. DNA for the CDR3: TGTGCCAGCAGTCGAGGGGGTACCTACGAGCAGTACTTC. Amino acids: CASSRGGTYEQYF.

V usage is TRBV5-1 and J usage is TRBJ2-3; 7 nucleotides line up with TRBD1. The CDR3 is 16 amino acids. After removal of 0 bases from V and 2 bases from J, the junction contained 6 bases not matched to a gene. The germline CDR1 and CDR2 sequences are SGHRS and YFSETQ. This CDR3 reads CASSLAGTAHTDTQYF. The CDR3 DNA sequence: TGCGCCAGCAGCTTGGCCGGGACAGCTCACACAGATACGCAGTATTTT.